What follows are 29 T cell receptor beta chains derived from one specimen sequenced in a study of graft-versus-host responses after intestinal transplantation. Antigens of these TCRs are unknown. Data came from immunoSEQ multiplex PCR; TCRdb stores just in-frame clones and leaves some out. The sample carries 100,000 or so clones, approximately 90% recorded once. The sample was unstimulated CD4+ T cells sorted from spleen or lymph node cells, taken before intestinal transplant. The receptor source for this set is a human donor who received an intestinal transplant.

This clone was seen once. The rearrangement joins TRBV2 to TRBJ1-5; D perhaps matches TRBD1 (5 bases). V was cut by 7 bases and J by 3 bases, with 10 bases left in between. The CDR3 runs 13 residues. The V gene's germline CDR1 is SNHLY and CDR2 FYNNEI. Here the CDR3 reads CASTGEPNQPQHF. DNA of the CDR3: TGTGCCAGCACGGGGGAGCCCAATCAGCCCCAGCATTTT. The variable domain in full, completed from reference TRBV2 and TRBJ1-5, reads EPEVTQTPSHQVTQMGQEVILRCVPISNHLYFYWYRQILGQKVEFLVSFYNNEISEKSEIFDDQFSVERPDGSNFTLKIRSTKLEDSAMYFCASTGEPNQPQHFGDGTRLSIL.

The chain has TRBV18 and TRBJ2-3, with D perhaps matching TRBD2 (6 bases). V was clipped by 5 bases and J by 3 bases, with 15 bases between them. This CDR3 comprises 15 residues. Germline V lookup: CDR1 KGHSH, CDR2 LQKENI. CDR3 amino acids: CASSRRVAVTDTQYF. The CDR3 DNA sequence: TGTGCCAGCTCAAGGAGGGTAGCGGTAACAGATACGCAGTATTTT.

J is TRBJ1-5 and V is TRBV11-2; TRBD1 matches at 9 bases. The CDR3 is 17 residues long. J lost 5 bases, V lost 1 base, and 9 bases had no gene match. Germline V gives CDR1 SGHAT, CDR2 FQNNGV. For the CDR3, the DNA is TGTGCCAGCAGCTTAGGGGGGGGGACAGGGAGTGATCAGCCCCAGCATTTT. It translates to CASSLGGGTGSDQPQHF.

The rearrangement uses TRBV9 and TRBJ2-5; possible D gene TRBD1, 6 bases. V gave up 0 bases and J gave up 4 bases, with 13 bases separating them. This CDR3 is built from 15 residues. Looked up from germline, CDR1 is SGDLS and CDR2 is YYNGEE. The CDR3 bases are TGTGCCAGCAGCGTAGGTCCGGCCAGGGGAGAGACCCAGTACTTC. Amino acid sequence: CASSVGPARGETQYF.

In DNA, the CDR3 is TGCAGCTTCTCCGGGACAGGGAGAGAGACCCAGTACTTC. Its protein is CSFSGTGRETQYF. The chain joins TRBV29-1 to TRBJ2-5; TRBD1 matches at 9 bases. The V and J ends lost 8 bases and 4 bases, in that order; junction bases with no gene match: 8. Germline V gives CDR1 SQVTM, CDR2 ANQGSEA. There are 13 residues in the CDR3.

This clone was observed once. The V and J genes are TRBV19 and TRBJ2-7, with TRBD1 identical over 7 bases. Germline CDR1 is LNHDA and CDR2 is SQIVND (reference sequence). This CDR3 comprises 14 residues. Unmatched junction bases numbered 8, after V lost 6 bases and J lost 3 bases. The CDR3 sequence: CASSRTGDLYEQYF. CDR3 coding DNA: TGTGCCAGTAGCAGGACAGGTGACCTCTACGAGCAGTACTTC.

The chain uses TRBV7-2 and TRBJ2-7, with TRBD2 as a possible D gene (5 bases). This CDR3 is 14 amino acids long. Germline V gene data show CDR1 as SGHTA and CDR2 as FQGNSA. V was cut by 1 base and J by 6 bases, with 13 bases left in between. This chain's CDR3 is CASSLDLGVGEQYF. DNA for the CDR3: TGTGCCAGCAGCTTAGATCTGGGAGTTGGCGAGCAGTACTTC. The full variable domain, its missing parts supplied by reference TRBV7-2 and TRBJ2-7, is GAGVSQSPSNKVTEKGKDVELRCDPISGHTALYWYRQSLGQGLEFLIYFQGNSAPDKSGLPSDRFSAERTGGSVSTLTIQRTQQEDSAVYLCASSLDLGVGEQYFGPGTRLTVT.

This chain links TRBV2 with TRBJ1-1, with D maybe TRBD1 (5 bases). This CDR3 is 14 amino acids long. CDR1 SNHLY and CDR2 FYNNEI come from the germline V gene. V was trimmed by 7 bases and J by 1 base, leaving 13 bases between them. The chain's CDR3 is CASNIFGGNTEAFF. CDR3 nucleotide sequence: TGTGCCAGCAACATTTTCGGGGGGAACACTGAAGCTTTCTTT. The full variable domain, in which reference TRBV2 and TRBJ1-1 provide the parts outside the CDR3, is EPEVTQTPSHQVTQMGQEVILRCVPISNHLYFYWYRQILGQKVEFLVSFYNNEISEKSEIFDDQFSVERPDGSNFTLKIRSTKLEDSAMYFCASNIFGGNTEAFFGQGTRLTVV.

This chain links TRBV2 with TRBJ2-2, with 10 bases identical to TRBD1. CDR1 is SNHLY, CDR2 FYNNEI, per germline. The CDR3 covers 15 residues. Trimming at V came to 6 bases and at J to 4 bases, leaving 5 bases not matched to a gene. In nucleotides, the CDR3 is TGTGCCAGCAGGGATGGACAGGGGGGCACCGGGGAGCTGTTTTTT. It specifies CASRDGQGGTGELFF. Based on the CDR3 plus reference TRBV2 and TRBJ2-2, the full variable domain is EPEVTQTPSHQVTQMGQEVILRCVPISNHLYFYWYRQILGQKVEFLVSFYNNEISEKSEIFDDQFSVERPDGSNFTLKIRSTKLEDSAMYFCASRDGQGGTGELFFGEGSRLTVL.

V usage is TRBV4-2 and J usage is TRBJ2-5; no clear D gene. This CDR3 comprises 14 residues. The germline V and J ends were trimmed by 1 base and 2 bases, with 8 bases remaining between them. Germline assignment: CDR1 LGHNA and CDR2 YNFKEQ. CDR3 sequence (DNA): TGTGCCAGCAGCCAAGGTTCGGTTCAAGAGACCCAGTACTTC. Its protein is CASSQGSVQETQYF.

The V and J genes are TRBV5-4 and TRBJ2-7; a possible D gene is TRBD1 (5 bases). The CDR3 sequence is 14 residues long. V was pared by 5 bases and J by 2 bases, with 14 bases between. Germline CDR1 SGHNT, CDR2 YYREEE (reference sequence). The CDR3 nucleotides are TGTGCCAGCAGAGGGCAGGGTGAGACCTACGAGCAGTACTTC. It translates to CASRGQGETYEQYF.

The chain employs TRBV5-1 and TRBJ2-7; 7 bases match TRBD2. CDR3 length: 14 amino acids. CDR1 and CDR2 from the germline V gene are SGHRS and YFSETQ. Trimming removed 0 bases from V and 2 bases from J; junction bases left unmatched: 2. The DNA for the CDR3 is TGCGCCAGCAGCTTGGTGGGGGGGACCTACGAGCAGTACTTC. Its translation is CASSLVGGTYEQYF. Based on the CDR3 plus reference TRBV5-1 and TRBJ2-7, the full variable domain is KAGVTQTPRYLIKTRGQQVTLSCSPISGHRSVSWYQQTPGQGLQFLFEYFSETQRNKGNFPGRFSGRQFSNSRSEMNVSTLELGDSALYLCASSLVGGTYEQYFGPGTRLTVT.

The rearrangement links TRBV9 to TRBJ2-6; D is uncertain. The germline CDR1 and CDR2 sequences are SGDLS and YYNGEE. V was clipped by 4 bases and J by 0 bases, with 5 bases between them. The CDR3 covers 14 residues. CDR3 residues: CASSPYSGANVLTF. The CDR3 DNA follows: TGTGCCAGCAGCCCTTACTCTGGGGCCAACGTCCTGACTTTC. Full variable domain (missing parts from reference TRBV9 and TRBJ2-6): DSGVTQTPKHLITATGQRVTLRCSPRSGDLSVYWYQQSLDQGLQFLIQYYNGEERAKGNILERFSAQQFPDLHSELNLSSLELGDSALYFCASSPYSGANVLTFGAGSRLTVL.

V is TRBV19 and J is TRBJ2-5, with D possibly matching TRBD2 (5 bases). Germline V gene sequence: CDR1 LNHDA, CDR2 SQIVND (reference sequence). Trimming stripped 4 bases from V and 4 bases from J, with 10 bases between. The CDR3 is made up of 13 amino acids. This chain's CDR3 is CASSTGSVETQYF. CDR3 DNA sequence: TGTGCCAGTAGTACGGGATCGGTAGAGACCCAGTACTTC.

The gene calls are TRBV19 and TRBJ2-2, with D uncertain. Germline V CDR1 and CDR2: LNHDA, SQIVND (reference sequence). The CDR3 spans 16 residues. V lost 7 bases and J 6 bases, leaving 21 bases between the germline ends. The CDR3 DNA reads TGTGCCAGTACCCGACTTGGTTTCGTTGACCCCGGGGAGCTGTTTTTT. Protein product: CASTRLGFVDPGELFF.

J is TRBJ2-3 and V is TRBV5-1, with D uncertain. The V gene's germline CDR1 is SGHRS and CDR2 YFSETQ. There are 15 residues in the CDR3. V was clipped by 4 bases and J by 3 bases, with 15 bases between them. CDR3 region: CASSLEDSGTDTQYF. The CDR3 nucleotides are TGCGCCAGCAGCCTCGAGGATTCCGGTACAGATACGCAGTATTTT.

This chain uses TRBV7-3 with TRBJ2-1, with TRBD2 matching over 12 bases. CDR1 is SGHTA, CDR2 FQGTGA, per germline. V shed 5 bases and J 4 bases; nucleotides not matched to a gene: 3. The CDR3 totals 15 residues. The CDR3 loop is CASSTTSGGYNEQFF. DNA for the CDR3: TGTGCCAGCAGCACAACTAGCGGGGGGTACAATGAGCAGTTCTTC.

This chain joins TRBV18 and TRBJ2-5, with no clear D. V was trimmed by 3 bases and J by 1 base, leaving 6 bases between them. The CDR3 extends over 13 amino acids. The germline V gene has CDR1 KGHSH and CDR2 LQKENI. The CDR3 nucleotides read TGTGCCAGCTCACCGAGCGTCCAAGAGACCCAGTACTTC. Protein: CASSPSVQETQYF.

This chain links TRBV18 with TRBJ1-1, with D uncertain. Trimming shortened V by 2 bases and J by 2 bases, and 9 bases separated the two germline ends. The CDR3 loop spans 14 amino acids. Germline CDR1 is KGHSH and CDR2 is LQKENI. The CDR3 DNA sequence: TGTGCCAGCTCACCAGGAGTTGCTAACACTGAAGCTTTCTTT. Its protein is CASSPGVANTEAFF.

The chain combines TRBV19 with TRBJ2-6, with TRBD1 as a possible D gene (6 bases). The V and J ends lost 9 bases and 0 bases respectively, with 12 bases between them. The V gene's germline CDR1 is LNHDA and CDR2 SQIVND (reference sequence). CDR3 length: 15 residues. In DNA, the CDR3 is TGTGCCAGCCAGGACAGACGCTCTGGGGCCAACGTCCTGACTTTC. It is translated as CASQDRRSGANVLTF.

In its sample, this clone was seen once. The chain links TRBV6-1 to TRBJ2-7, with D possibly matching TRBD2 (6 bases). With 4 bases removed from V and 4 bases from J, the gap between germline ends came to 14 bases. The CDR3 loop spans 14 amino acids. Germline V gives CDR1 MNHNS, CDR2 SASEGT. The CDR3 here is CASSGPSATYEQYF. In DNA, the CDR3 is TGTGCCAGCAGTGGCCCTAGCGCGACTTACGAGCAGTACTTC.

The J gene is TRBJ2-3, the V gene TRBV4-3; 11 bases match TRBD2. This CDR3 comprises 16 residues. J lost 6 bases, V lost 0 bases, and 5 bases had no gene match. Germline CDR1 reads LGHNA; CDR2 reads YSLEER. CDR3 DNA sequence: TGCGCCAGCAGCCAAGAAGTTGGACTAGCGGGCGATACGCAGTATTTT. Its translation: CASSQEVGLAGDTQYF.

This CDR3 reads CATLQGRGTEAFF. The CDR3 coding sequence is TGTGCCACTTTACAGGGGCGGGGCACTGAAGCTTTCTTT. The chain uses TRBV28 and TRBJ1-1; 7 bases map to TRBD1. J gave up 4 bases and V 10 bases, and 9 bases lay outside the gene matches. Germline V gene data show CDR1 as MDHEN and CDR2 as SYDVKM. The CDR3 is 13 residues long.

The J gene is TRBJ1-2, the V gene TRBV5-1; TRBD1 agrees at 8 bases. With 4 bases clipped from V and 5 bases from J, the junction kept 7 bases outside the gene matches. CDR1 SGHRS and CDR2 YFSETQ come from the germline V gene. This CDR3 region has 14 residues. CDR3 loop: CASSVDRGVYGYTF. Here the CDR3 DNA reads TGCGCCAGCAGCGTAGACAGGGGAGTTTATGGCTACACCTTC.

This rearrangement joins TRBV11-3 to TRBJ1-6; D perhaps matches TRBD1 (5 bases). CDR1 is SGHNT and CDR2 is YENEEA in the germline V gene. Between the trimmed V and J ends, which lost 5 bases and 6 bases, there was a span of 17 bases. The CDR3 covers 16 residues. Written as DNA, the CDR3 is TGTGCCAGCAGCCCCCTCGGGGGACCCCCTAATTCACCCCTCCACTTT. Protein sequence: CASSPLGGPPNSPLHF. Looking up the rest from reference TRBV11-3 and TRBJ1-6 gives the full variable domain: EAGVVQSPRYKIIEKKQPVAFWCNPISGHNTLYWYLQNLGQGPELLIRYENEEAVDDSQLPKDRFSAERLKGVDSTLKIQPAELGDSAVYLCASSPLGGPPNSPLHFGNGTRLTVT.

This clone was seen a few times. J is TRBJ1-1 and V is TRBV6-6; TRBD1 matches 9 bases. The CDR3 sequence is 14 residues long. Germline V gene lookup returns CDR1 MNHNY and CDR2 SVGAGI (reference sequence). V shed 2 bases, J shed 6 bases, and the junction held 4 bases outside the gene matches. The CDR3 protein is CASSYRDRVSEAFF. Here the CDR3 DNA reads TGTGCCAGCAGTTACCGGGACAGGGTTTCTGAAGCTTTCTTT.

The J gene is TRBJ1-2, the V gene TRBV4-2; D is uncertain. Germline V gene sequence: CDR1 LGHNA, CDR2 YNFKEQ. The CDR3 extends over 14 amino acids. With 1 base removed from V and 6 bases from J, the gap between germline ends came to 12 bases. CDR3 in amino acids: CASSQGHLFDGYTF. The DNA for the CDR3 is TGTGCCAGCAGCCAAGGACATTTATTTGATGGCTACACCTTC.

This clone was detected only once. The CDR3 nucleotides read TGTGCCAGCTCACCCCCTTTTTACGGGGGAGACACAGATACGCAGTATTTT. This gives the protein CASSPPFYGGDTDTQYF. This chain uses TRBV18 with TRBJ2-3, with D possibly matching TRBD2 (6 bases). The CDR3 has 17 residues. CDR1 KGHSH and CDR2 LQKENI come from the germline V gene. V lost 3 bases and J 2 bases, leaving 18 bases between the germline ends.

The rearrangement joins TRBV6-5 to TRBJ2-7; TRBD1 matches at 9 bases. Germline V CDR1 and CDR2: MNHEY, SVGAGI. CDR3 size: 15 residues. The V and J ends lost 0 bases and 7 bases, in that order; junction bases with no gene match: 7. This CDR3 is CASSYSNRGRREQYF. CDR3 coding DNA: TGTGCCAGCAGTTACTCGAACAGGGGGCGCCGGGAGCAGTACTTC.